This record looks at one T cell receptor (beta chain) sequence and its context. Its antigen remains unknown. These data belong to a study of CD8 T cells in Susac syndrome. At the level of the study: There were Susac syndrome patients who were therapy-naive at blood draw, others on corticosteroids, and others on intravenous immunoglobulin alone.

The CDR3 runs 15 residues. The germline CDR1 and CDR2 sequences are LGHNA and YNFKEQ. Trimming removed 4 bases from V and 8 bases from J; junction bases left unmatched: 13. Negative magnetic isolation gave CD8+ and CD4+ cells; FACS enriched CD8+ TEMRA. Overall study results and limits: The CD4+ T cell repertoires in Susac syndrome were not clonally expanded. The study conceded that relatively few individuals underwent its TCR sequencing and HLA analysis.

RNA amounts of roughly 0.5 to 1 ug underwent reverse transcription with random hexamers. TCRdb passed the immunoSEQ multiplex PCR reads through MiXCR, listing each CDR3 protein once. The table has about 150,000 distinct CDR3 sequences, roughly 95% seen once; the top ten hold around 0.12%. The sequenced sample consisted of CD4+ T cells from PBMCs. The J gene is TRBJ1-2, the V gene TRBV4-2; 7 nucleotides line up with TRBD1. The source of this sequence is a human donor with Susac syndrome. CDR3 DNA: TGTGCCAGCAGCCGCCCACAGGGGTCGGCGGAAGGCTACACCTTC. It is translated as CASSRPQGSAEGYTF.